The rows below give T cell receptor beta chains drawn from one sample of a study of cytomegalovirus exposure and HLA in healthy donors. Clones were read by immunoSEQ multiplex PCR, and TCRdb kept only the in-frame ones, dropping some. The repertoire holds 90,000 to 100,000 clones, with about 75% as singletons. The sequencing sample was made of PBMCs. Source of these receptors: a woman between 40 and 50 years old in good health and CMV-seronegative. The CDR3 runs from the conserved cysteine through the conserved F or W. The order of the fields is J gene, clone size, V gene, D gene, CDR3 protein, CDR3 DNA. The D gene is left open where the match is weak. Size tells how often a clone was seen (once, few, many) or the class of an expanded clone, and some rows leave it out.

j_gene: TRBJ2-7; abundance: NA; v_gene: TRBV10-1; d_gene: TRBD2; CDR3aa: CASSASGGNYEQYF; CDR3nt: TGCGCCAGCAGTGCTAGCGGGGGGAACTACGAGCAGTACTTC
j_gene: TRBJ1-2; abundance: NA; v_gene: TRBV14; d_gene: NA; CDR3aa: CASSQEDTAPAYYGYTF; CDR3nt: TGTGCCAGCAGCCAAGAGGACACAGCCCCTGCCTACTATGGCTACACCTTC
j_gene: TRBJ2-1; abundance: NA; v_gene: TRBV19; d_gene: TRBD2; CDR3aa: CASSTPASGSGHEQFF; CDR3nt: TGTGCCAGTAGTACCCCAGCTAGCGGGAGTGGGCATGAGCAGTTCTTC
j_gene: TRBJ1-6; abundance: NA; v_gene: TRBV7-9; d_gene: NA; CDR3aa: CAGSTSSYNSPLHF; CDR3nt: TGTGCCGGGAGTACGAGCTCCTATAATTCACCCCTCCACTTT
j_gene: TRBJ2-5; abundance: few; v_gene: TRBV7-6; d_gene: TRBD2; CDR3aa: CASSPATSGGARFQYF; CDR3nt: TGTGCCAGCAGCCCGGCTACTAGCGGGGGGGCTCGTTTCCAGTACTTC
j_gene: TRBJ1-1; abundance: NA; v_gene: TRBV7-9; d_gene: NA; CDR3aa: CASSPAGGVANTEAFF; CDR3nt: TGTGCCAGCAGCCCTGCGGGGGGCGTCGCGAACACTGAAGCTTTCTTT
j_gene: TRBJ1-1; abundance: NA; v_gene: TRBV29-1; d_gene: TRBD1; CDR3aa: CSVDRGTEAFF; CDR3nt: TGCAGCGTGGACAGGGGCACTGAAGCTTTCTTT
j_gene: TRBJ1-1; abundance: NA; v_gene: TRBV30; d_gene: TRBD1; CDR3aa: CAVNRGVKGRRNTEAFF; CDR3nt: TGTGCCGTAAACAGGGGGGTAAAAGGGAGACGGAACACTGAAGCTTTCTTT
j_gene: TRBJ2-7; abundance: NA; v_gene: TRBV27; d_gene: NA; CDR3aa: CASSPLKTYEQYF; CDR3nt: TGTGCCAGCAGTCCACTAAAAACCTACGAGCAGTACTTC
j_gene: TRBJ1-1; abundance: NA; v_gene: TRBV2; d_gene: NA; CDR3aa: CATSWPGNTEAFF; CDR3nt: TGTGCCACATCTTGGCCAGGGAACACTGAAGCTTTCTTT
j_gene: TRBJ1-1; abundance: NA; v_gene: TRBV4-1; d_gene: NA; CDR3aa: CASSPMTGNTEAFF; CDR3nt: TGCGCCAGCAGCCCGATGACAGGAAACACTGAAGCTTTCTTT
j_gene: TRBJ1-2; abundance: NA; v_gene: TRBV5-1; d_gene: NA; CDR3aa: CASSLGGRDYGYTF; CDR3nt: TGCGCCAGCAGCTTAGGCGGCAGGGACTATGGCTACACCTTC
j_gene: TRBJ2-7; abundance: NA; v_gene: TRBV30; d_gene: TRBD1; CDR3aa: CAWSDLPTGTGYEQYF; CDR3nt: TGTGCCTGGAGTGATCTCCCGACAGGGACCGGCTACGAGCAGTACTTC
j_gene: TRBJ1-2; abundance: once; v_gene: TRBV5-1; d_gene: NA; CDR3aa: CASSLESGELSGYTF; CDR3nt: TGCGCCAGCAGCTTGGAGTCAGGGGAATTAAGTGGCTACACCTTC
j_gene: TRBJ2-2; abundance: NA; v_gene: TRBV7-3; d_gene: NA; CDR3aa: CASSPQNTGELFF; CDR3nt: TGTGCCAGCAGCCCACAGAACACCGGGGAGCTGTTTTTT
j_gene: TRBJ1-5; abundance: NA; v_gene: TRBV19; d_gene: TRBD1; CDR3aa: CASSIEDRALQPQHF; CDR3nt: TGTGCCAGTAGTATAGAGGACAGGGCGCTTCAGCCCCAGCATTTT
j_gene: TRBJ1-2; abundance: NA; v_gene: TRBV7-2; d_gene: TRBD1; CDR3aa: CASSLASGNRGNGYTF; CDR3nt: TGTGCCAGCAGCTTAGCCTCGGGGAACAGGGGGAATGGCTACACCTTC
j_gene: TRBJ1-2; abundance: NA; v_gene: TRBV29-1; d_gene: NA; CDR3aa: CSVDEEINYGYTF; CDR3nt: TGCAGCGTTGATGAGGAAATTAACTATGGCTACACCTTC
j_gene: TRBJ2-1; abundance: once; v_gene: TRBV7-9; d_gene: NA; CDR3aa: CASSLNPPRSSYNEQFF; CDR3nt: TGTGCCAGCAGCTTAAATCCCCCGAGGAGCTCCTACAATGAGCAGTTCTTC
j_gene: TRBJ1-1; abundance: NA; v_gene: TRBV2; d_gene: NA; CDR3aa: CASSEVSRGQNTEAFF; CDR3nt: TGTGCCAGCAGTGAAGTCTCGAGAGGGCAGAACACTGAAGCTTTCTTT
j_gene: TRBJ1-2; abundance: NA; v_gene: TRBV7-2; d_gene: NA; CDR3aa: CASSRTVEVDYTF; CDR3nt: TGTGCCAGCAGCAGGACAGTCGAAGTTGACTACACCTTC
j_gene: TRBJ1-1; abundance: few; v_gene: TRBV6-6; d_gene: TRBD1; CDR3aa: CASSPRGTGESRAFF; CDR3nt: TGTGCCAGCAGCCCAAGGGGGACAGGCGAATCACGGGCTTTCTTT
j_gene: TRBJ1-1; abundance: few; v_gene: TRBV6-5; d_gene: NA; CDR3aa: CASSYSAPGTFEAFF; CDR3nt: TGTGCCAGCAGTTACTCGGCTCCGGGGACTTTTGAAGCTTTCTTT
j_gene: TRBJ1-1; abundance: NA; v_gene: TRBV30; d_gene: NA; CDR3aa: CAQKQGGNTEAFF; CDR3nt: TGTGCGCAAAAACAAGGGGGAAACACTGAAGCTTTCTTT
j_gene: TRBJ2-5; abundance: NA; v_gene: TRBV11-2; d_gene: NA; CDR3aa: CASSNALGRQETQYF; CDR3nt: TGTGCCAGCAGCAACGCCCTGGGGCGGCAAGAGACCCAGTACTTC
j_gene: TRBJ2-5; abundance: NA; v_gene: TRBV7-2; d_gene: NA; CDR3aa: CASSSNVGTRQETQYF; CDR3nt: TGTGCCAGCAGCTCAAACGTCGGGACTCGCCAAGAGACCCAGTACTTC
j_gene: TRBJ2-5; abundance: NA; v_gene: TRBV7-7; d_gene: TRBD2; CDR3aa: CASSYTPSGGGETQYF; CDR3nt: TGTGCTAGCAGCTATACGCCCTCGGGAGGCGGGGAGACCCAGTACTTC
j_gene: TRBJ2-7; abundance: NA; v_gene: TRBV7-2; d_gene: TRBD2; CDR3aa: CASSLGRTSHEQYF; CDR3nt: TGTGCCAGCAGCTTAGGTAGGACTAGCCACGAGCAGTACTTC
j_gene: TRBJ2-2; abundance: once; v_gene: TRBV21-1; d_gene: NA; CDR3aa: CARRDLNTGELFF; CDR3nt: TGTGCCCGACGGGACTTGAACACCGGGGAGCTGTTTTTT
j_gene: TRBJ2-1; abundance: NA; v_gene: TRBV5-1; d_gene: NA; CDR3aa: CASKIWGEIANEQFF; CDR3nt: TGCGCCAGCAAAATTTGGGGGGAGATTGCAAATGAGCAGTTCTTC
j_gene: TRBJ2-7; abundance: NA; v_gene: TRBV13; d_gene: NA; CDR3aa: CASSLGGTKDYEQYF; CDR3nt: TGTGCCAGCAGCTTAGGGGGGACAAAAGACTACGAGCAGTACTTC
j_gene: TRBJ1-1; abundance: NA; v_gene: TRBV6-5; d_gene: TRBD1; CDR3aa: CASSSPGGSGEAFF; CDR3nt: TGTGCCAGCAGTTCCCCAGGGGGGTCGGGTGAAGCTTTCTTT
j_gene: TRBJ2-7; abundance: NA; v_gene: TRBV2; d_gene: NA; CDR3aa: CASSPGRGDPDEQYF; CDR3nt: TGTGCCAGCAGTCCTGGGAGGGGGGACCCTGACGAGCAGTACTTC
j_gene: TRBJ2-2; abundance: NA; v_gene: TRBV18; d_gene: NA; CDR3aa: CASSTGQSVRPTNTGELFF; CDR3nt: TGTGCCAGCTCCACAGGACAGAGCGTCAGGCCTACGAACACCGGGGAGCTGTTTTTT
j_gene: TRBJ1-3; abundance: NA; v_gene: TRBV29-1; d_gene: NA; CDR3aa: CSVVGGGNTIYF; CDR3nt: TGCAGCGTCGTGGGAGGGGGAAACACCATATATTTT